What follows are 21 T cell receptor beta chains derived from one specimen sequenced in a study of regulatory T cells in long-lasting Graves disease. As to time point: persistent/refractory GD, antithyroid drugs over 5 years with positive TRAb. The TCR library was made from RNA that had been extracted from PBMCs in TRIzol. Construction of the TCR beta libraries employed iRepertoire HTBI primers in conjunction with Arm-PCR of CDR3 regions. MiXCR, applied by TCRdb to the multiplex PCR reads, yields one record per CDR3 protein. The sample consists of roughly 450,000 distinct CDR3 sequences, 23% of them appearing once. The sequencing here drew on peripheral blood mononuclear cells (PBMCs), taken when the disease was refractory, from a patient treated with antithyroid drugs. These receptors originate from a female donor with Graves disease.

This clonotype was detected only a few times. The rearrangement links TRBV7-9 to TRBJ1-1; no firm D call. The V end was cut by 5 bases, the J end by 5 bases, with 12 bases between. The CDR3 extends over 13 amino acids. Germline assignment: CDR1 SEHNR and CDR2 FQNEAQ (reference sequence). The CDR3 DNA sequence: TGTGCCAGCAGCCCCCGACTGGGGACTGAAGCTTTCTTT. Its translation: CASSPRLGTEAFF. The variable domain in full, with the rest retrieved from reference TRBV7-9 and TRBJ1-1, is DTGVSQNPRHKITKRGQNVTFRCDPISEHNRLYWYRQTLGQGPEFLTYFQNEAQLEKSRLLSDRFSAERPKGSFSTLEIQRTEQGDSAMYLCASSPRLGTEAFFGQGTRLTVV.

The chain joins TRBV2 to TRBJ2-1, with TRBD2 as a possible D gene (6 bases). CDR3 size: 14 residues. The V gene's germline CDR1 is SNHLY and CDR2 FYNNEI. The germline V and J ends were trimmed by 2 bases and 8 bases, with 13 bases remaining between them. CDR3 residues: CASSELGRRDEQFF. The CDR3 DNA follows: TGTGCCAGCAGTGAATTGGGGAGGCGCGATGAGCAGTTCTTC.

The chain couples TRBV5-1 to TRBJ2-7; D perhaps matches TRBD1 (5 bases). CDR3 length equals 13 residues. The V gene lost 7 bases and the J gene lost 3 bases, with 14 bases spanning the gap. The germline gives CDR1 SGHRS, CDR2 YFSETQ. CDR3 sequence (DNA): TGCGCCAGCGGCACGGACACCCACTACGAGCAGTACTTC. As protein: CASGTDTHYEQYF.

This clonotype was recorded once. The junction departs from germline at one end; a sequencing error may be responsible. The chain carries TRBV18 and TRBJ2-7; D not certain. The CDR3 consists of 14 residues. Germline V gene data show CDR1 as KGHSH and CDR2 as LQKENI. The CDR3 sequence: CASPPRKAPYEQYF. As DNA, the CDR3 is TGTGCCAGCCCACCACGTAAGGCACCCTACGAGCAGTACTTC.

In this sample, this clonotype turned up many times. The chain uses TRBV11-2 and TRBJ2-7; no clear D. Deletions cut 7 bases from V and 0 bases from J, with 10 bases between. This CDR3 contains 13 residues. CDR1 is SGHAT and CDR2 is FQNNGV in the germline V gene. CDR3 sequence (DNA): TGTGCCAGCACCCTCCGAAGCTCCTACGAGCAGTACTTC. This codes for CASTLRSSYEQYF.

The chain joins TRBV4-2 to TRBJ2-7; TRBD2 matches at 10 bases. CDR3 length: 16 residues. The V gene end was trimmed by 0 bases and the J gene end by 1 base; junction bases not matched to a gene: 3. The germline CDR1 and CDR2 sequences are LGHNA and YNFKEQ. The CDR3 sequence is CASSQDLAGESYEQYF. The DNA of the CDR3 is TGTGCCAGCAGCCAAGATCTAGCGGGAGAGTCCTACGAGCAGTACTTC.

The gene calls are TRBV4-1 and TRBJ2-2, with D hard to call. Trimming left V 1 base short and J 6 bases short, with 9 bases between. This CDR3 spans 14 amino acids. Germline V CDR1 and CDR2: MGHRA, YSYEKL. The CDR3 region has the DNA TGCGCCAGCAGCCAAGTTCAGAATCCCGGGGAGCTGTTTTTT. It yields the protein CASSQVQNPGELFF.

This clonotype has only a few counts. The chain couples TRBV24-1 to TRBJ1-5, with TRBD1 identical over 12 bases. CDR1 and CDR2 from the germline V gene are KGHDR and SFDVKD. The CDR3 loop spans 17 amino acids. J lost 5 bases, V lost 4 bases, and 8 bases had no gene match. DNA of the CDR3: TGTGCCACCAGTGAGGCCGGGACAGGGGGCGTCTATCAGCCCCAGCATTTT. This translates into CATSEAGTGGVYQPQHF.

The V gene is TRBV19, the J gene TRBJ2-1; D is undetermined. The germline CDR1 and CDR2 sequences are LNHDA and SQIVND (reference sequence). The CDR3 loop spans 14 amino acids. V shed 3 bases and J shed 0 bases, with 6 bases lying between them. CDR3 bases: TGTGCCAGTAGTATTGGAGACTCCTACAATGAGCAGTTCTTC. Encoded protein: CASSIGDSYNEQFF.

The chain joins TRBV12-3 or TRBV12-4 to TRBJ2-1; D possibly corresponds to TRBD1 (5 bases). This CDR3 region has 14 residues. With 2 bases removed from V and 8 bases from J, the gap between germline ends came to 13 bases. Written as DNA, the CDR3 is TGTGCCAGCAGTTTATTTGGGGCTAAGTATGAGCAGTTCTTC. Protein: CASSLFGAKYEQFF.

The chain joins TRBV29-1 to TRBJ2-7; no reliable D call. This CDR3 contains 10 residues. V dropped 7 bases and J dropped 6 bases, with 10 bases sitting between them. Germline V gives CDR1 SQVTM, CDR2 ANQGSEA. Here the CDR3 DNA reads TGCAGCGCTGGAGACATCGAGCAGTACTTC. This gives the protein CSAGDIEQYF.

This clonotype was seen a handful of times. V usage is TRBV6-5 and J usage is TRBJ2-7; 9 bases line up with TRBD2. J was trimmed by 0 bases and V by 1 base; bases with no gene match: 7. This CDR3 is built from 17 residues. CDR1 is MNHEY and CDR2 is SVGAGI in the germline V gene. CDR3 nucleotides: TGTGCCAGCAGTTACTTAGGAGGTAGCGGGAGCTCCTACGAGCAGTACTTC. It specifies CASSYLGGSGSSYEQYF.

The chain employs TRBV20-1 and TRBJ2-1; D may correspond to TRBD1 or TRBD2 (5 bases each). Per the germline V gene, CDR1 is DFQATT and CDR2 is SNEGSKA (reference sequence). The CDR3 extends over 15 amino acids. V was shortened by 5 bases and J by 0 bases, with 14 bases between the two germline ends. This CDR3 reads CSAGSGPSSYNEQFF. The CDR3 DNA reads TGCAGTGCTGGATCGGGACCCAGCTCCTACAATGAGCAGTTCTTC.

This clonotype was found many times. This chain links TRBV28 with TRBJ2-5; D possibly corresponds to TRBD1 (6 bases). Looked up from germline, CDR1 is MDHEN and CDR2 is SYDVKM. The CDR3 loop spans 17 amino acids. V shed 6 bases and J shed 1 base, with 21 bases lying between them. The CDR3 DNA is TGTGCCAGCAGCTCACTCCACGGAGAGGGGGTCCAAGAGACCCAGTACTTC. It encodes CASSSLHGEGVQETQYF.

Many counts were recorded for this clonotype. The genes are TRBV28 and TRBJ2-6; 10 bases align to TRBD1. The V segment lost 8 bases and the J segment 0 bases; nucleotides outside the gene matches: 4. Germline assignment: CDR1 MDHEN and CDR2 SYDVKM. The CDR3 length is 16 residues. CDR3 protein: CASQGQGTSGANVLTF. Here the CDR3 DNA reads TGTGCCAGCCAGGGACAGGGGACCTCTGGGGCCAACGTCCTGACTTTC.

The rearrangement links TRBV6-1 to TRBJ2-2; D is undetermined. Trimming removed 6 bases from V and 5 bases from J, with 4 bases in between. Looked up from germline, CDR1 is MNHNS and CDR2 is SASEGT. The CDR3 has 11 residues. The chain's CDR3 is CASRQTGELFF. The CDR3 bases are TGTGCCAGCAGGCAAACCGGGGAGCTGTTTTTT.

This clonotype was recorded only once. This sequence joins TRBV28 and TRBJ2-1; D remains unclear. The CDR3 totals 13 residues. In germline, CDR1 is MDHEN, CDR2 SYDVKM. V gave up 2 bases and J gave up 10 bases, with 12 bases separating them. CDR3 bases: TGTGCCAGCAGTTTAGGTGGAGTGAGGGAGCAGTTCTTC. Translation: CASSLGGVREQFF.

This clonotype was counted at least ten times. This chain uses TRBV7-8 with TRBJ1-4; no reliable D call. The CDR3 totals 13 residues. The V and J ends lost 2 bases and 5 bases respectively, with 6 bases between them. CDR1 is SGHVS and CDR2 is FQNEAQ in the germline V gene. CDR3 loop: CASSLIGNEKLFF. As DNA, the CDR3 is TGTGCCAGCAGCTTAATCGGAAATGAAAAACTGTTTTTT.

V and J are TRBV10-2 and TRBJ2-5; D tentatively fits TRBD1 or TRBD2 (5 bases each). The CDR3 extends over 15 amino acids. The germline V gene encodes CDR1 WSHSY and CDR2 SAAADI. The V end was cut by 6 bases, the J end by 5 bases, with 19 bases between. The CDR3 here is CASSHPGPQGETQYF. CDR3 bases: TGCGCCAGCAGCCACCCGGGACCCCAAGGGGAGACCCAGTACTTC.

This chain joins TRBV30 and TRBJ2-1; 12 bases match TRBD2. This CDR3 comprises 22 residues. CDR1 and CDR2 from the germline V gene are GTSNPN and SVGIG (reference sequence). Losses at the gene ends were 2 bases for V and 3 bases for J; bases not matched to a gene: 23. The CDR3 nucleotides read TGTGCCTGGAGTCTGGCGGTTTCCGGACTAGCGGGATCGGGAGGATTCTACAATGAGCAGTTCTTC. Amino acid sequence: CAWSLAVSGLAGSGGFYNEQFF.

This clonotype showed up just a few times. This sequence joins TRBV9 and TRBJ2-2; 9 nucleotides align to TRBD1. Germline-derived CDR1 and CDR2 are SGDLS and YYNGEE. V lost 3 bases to trimming and J lost 4 bases; unmatched junction nucleotides: 4. There are 15 residues in the CDR3. For the CDR3, the DNA is TGTGCCAGCAGCGGGGGACAGGGCCTCACCGGGGAGCTGTTTTTT. Its translation: CASSGGQGLTGELFF.